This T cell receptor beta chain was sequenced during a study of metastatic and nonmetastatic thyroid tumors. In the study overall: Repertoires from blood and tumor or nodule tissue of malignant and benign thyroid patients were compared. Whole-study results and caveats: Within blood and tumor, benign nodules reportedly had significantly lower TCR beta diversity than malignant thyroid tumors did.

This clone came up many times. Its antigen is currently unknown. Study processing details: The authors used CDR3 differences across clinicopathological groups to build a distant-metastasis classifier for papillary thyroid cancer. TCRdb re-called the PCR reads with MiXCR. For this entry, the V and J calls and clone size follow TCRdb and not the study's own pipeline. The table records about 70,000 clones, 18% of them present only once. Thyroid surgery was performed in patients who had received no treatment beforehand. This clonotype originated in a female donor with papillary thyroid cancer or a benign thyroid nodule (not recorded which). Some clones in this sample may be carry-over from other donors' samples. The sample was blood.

The chain's CDR3 is CASSEKYVDTGELFF. DNA for the CDR3: TGTGCCAGCAGTGAAAAGTATGTGGACACCGGGGAGCTGTTTTTT. The chain is built from TRBV6-1 and TRBJ2-2; D is unresolved. V was clipped by 2 bases and J by 3 bases, with 10 bases between them. CDR3 size: 15 residues. Germline-derived CDR1 and CDR2 are MNHNS and SASEGT.